A single sample gave rise to the 9 T cell receptor beta chains below, sequenced in a study of beta chain features in type 1 diabetes (dated by TCRdb to about 2018). The investigation overall reported the following: A moderate but significant shortening of TCRB CDR3 length was observed in type 1 diabetes patients in all four CD4+ subsets.

The library was made by the immunoSEQ multiplex PCR assay. All of the isolated RNA was reverse transcribed with the High Capacity cDNA Reverse Transcription Kit, so expressed TCRB transcripts were sequenced. TCRdb took this table from immuneACCESS and kept in-frame rearrangements with V and J called. Such tables lack part of the clones; where checked against another copy, unresolved V genes explain under half of the gap, and the rest is unexplained. This sample is represented by hundreds of thousands of clones; 11% to 15% of them were singletons. The top ten constitute approximately 0.042% of the sample. Which antigens these TCRs recognize remains unknown. The sequenced sample was naive CD4+ T cells from blood. The intended sense of this specimen's cell subset or site label: true naive CD4+ T cells. The receptor source for this set is a man in his late teens or twenties with type 1 diabetes.

With regard to this clone: The same CDR3 arises from other DNA sequences in this sample as well. V and J are TRBV11-3 and TRBJ2-2; no clear D. Germline lookup yields CDR1 SGHNT and CDR2 YENEEA. This CDR3 is built from 12 residues. V gave up 2 bases and J gave up 4 bases, with 2 bases separating them. CDR3 DNA sequence: TGTGCCAGCAGCTTATCCACCGGGGAGCTGTTTTTT. As protein: CASSLSTGELFF. Supplemented by reference TRBV11-3 and TRBJ2-2, the full variable domain reads EAGVVQSPRYKIIEKKQPVAFWCNPISGHNTLYWYLQNLGQGPELLIRYENEEAVDDSQLPKDRFSAERLKGVDSTLKIQPAELGDSAVYLCASSLSTGELFFGEGSRLTVL.

In its sample, this clone was seen a few times. The chain joins TRBV30 to TRBJ1-2, with D perhaps TRBD1 (5 bases). CDR3 length: 11 residues. Trimming cost V 2 bases and J 7 bases, with 8 bases left between them. CDR1 is GTSNPN, CDR2 SVGIG, per germline (reference sequence). In DNA, the CDR3 is TGTGCCTGGAGTCACGGGGGTGGCTACACCTTC. This sequence encodes CAWSHGGGYTF.

The V and J genes are TRBV2 and TRBJ2-3; no clear D. From germline, CDR1 is SNHLY and CDR2 FYNNEI. This CDR3 is 15 amino acids long. The V end was cut by 3 bases, the J end by 2 bases, with 12 bases between. This CDR3 is CASSDQEGSTDTQYF. As DNA, the CDR3 is TGTGCCAGCAGTGACCAAGAAGGGTCCACAGATACGCAGTATTTT.

The chain couples TRBV18 to TRBJ2-7; D remains ambiguous. Germline V gene lookup returns CDR1 KGHSH and CDR2 LQKENI. Trimming pared 4 bases from V and 2 bases from J, leaving 9 bases between. CDR3 size: 13 residues. DNA for the CDR3: TGTGCCAGCTCACGTGGGTCAACCTACGAGCAGTACTTC. It specifies CASSRGSTYEQYF. The full variable domain, completed using reference TRBV18 and TRBJ2-7, is NAGVMQNPRHLVRRRGQEARLRCSPMKGHSHVYWYRQLPEEGLKFMVYLQKENIIDESGMPKERFSAEFPKEGPSILRIQQVVRGDSAAYFCASSRGSTYEQYFGPGTRLTVT.

This clone was seen only once. This rearrangement joins TRBV4-1 to TRBJ2-7; the D is unclear. V was clipped by 0 bases and J by 3 bases, with 12 bases between them. This CDR3 has 15 amino acids. CDR1 MGHRA and CDR2 YSYEKL come from the germline V gene. DNA for the CDR3: TGCGCCAGCAGCCAAGAGGCACTTACCTTCTACGAGCAGTACTTC. Translating gives CASSQEALTFYEQYF.

Turning to this clone: Different DNA sequences within this sample yield the same CDR3. The chain has TRBV30 and TRBJ2-3; 7 bases map to TRBD2. The CDR3 length is 13 residues. The germline V gene has CDR1 GTSNPN and CDR2 SVGIG (reference sequence). Losses at the gene ends were 1 base for V and 6 bases for J; bases not matched to a gene: 4. DNA of the CDR3: TGTGCCTGGAGTGGGGCGGGAGCGGATACGCAGTATTTT. It is translated as CAWSGAGADTQYF. The variable domain in full, with the rest retrieved from reference TRBV30 and TRBJ2-3, is SQTIHQWPATLVQPVGSPLSLECTVEGTSNPNLYWYRQAAGRGLQLLFYSVGIGQISSEVPQNLSASRPQDRQFILSSKKLLLSDSGFYLCAWSGAGADTQYFGPGTRLTVL.

The chain joins TRBV30 to TRBJ1-1; no reliable D call. The V gene lost 3 bases and the J gene lost 3 bases, with 11 bases spanning the gap. The CDR3 contains 13 residues. The germline CDR1 and CDR2 sequences are GTSNPN and SVGIG (reference sequence). The CDR3 loop is CAWRGAGYTEAFF. CDR3 coding DNA: TGTGCCTGGAGGGGTGCAGGCTACACTGAAGCTTTCTTT. The whole variable domain, filled in from reference TRBV30 and TRBJ1-1, reads SQTIHQWPATLVQPVGSPLSLECTVEGTSNPNLYWYRQAAGRGLQLLFYSVGIGQISSEVPQNLSASRPQDRQFILSSKKLLLSDSGFYLCAWRGAGYTEAFFGQGTRLTVV.

The chain has TRBV19 and TRBJ2-5, with D tentatively TRBD1 (7 bases). CDR1 LNHDA and CDR2 SQIVND come from the germline V gene (reference sequence). Trimming cost V 5 bases and J 2 bases, with 15 bases left between them. The CDR3 length is 15 residues. CDR3 in amino acids: CASSSGGGQQETQYF. The CDR3 coding sequence is TGTGCCAGTAGTTCAGGAGGGGGACAGCAAGAGACCCAGTACTTC.

The table lists this clone with a few counts. The gene calls are TRBV7-9 and TRBJ2-7; tentative D call: TRBD1 (6 bases). V was cut by 10 bases and J by 2 bases, with 12 bases left in between. The CDR3 length is 12 residues. Germline V CDR1 and CDR2: SEHNR, FQNEAQ (reference sequence). The CDR3 loop is CATADRAYEQYF. As DNA, the CDR3 is TGTGCCACCGCGGACAGAGCCTACGAGCAGTACTTC. Combining the CDR3 with reference TRBV7-9 and TRBJ2-7 gives the whole variable domain DTGVSQNPRHKITKRGQNVTFRCDPISEHNRLYWYRQTLGQGPEFLTYFQNEAQLEKSRLLSDRFSAERPKGSFSTLEIQRTEQGDSAMYLCATADRAYEQYFGPGTRLTVT.